This TCR beta chain was observed in a study of cytomegalovirus exposure and HLA in healthy donors (dated by TCRdb to 2016 to 2017). As for the study more broadly: An earlier analysis of several hundred of the donors reported 250 to 300 Gb of sequence data and 95 million to 120 million unique TCR beta sequences obtained from around 190 million T cells. Roughly five DR-DQ haplotypes were handled as single units for association and clustering, since linkage in the cohort was strong. Rather than using new phenotypic data, the later analysis identified candidate immune exposures from TCR beta sequences and from how often those sequences occurred across donors. The study aimed to test whether cataloging public T cell receptors could reveal signatures of past pathogen exposure. High-throughput TCR immunosequencing, statistical association of individual TCRs with disease status, and machine learning were combined to predict cytomegalovirus infection status. Every discovery cohort repertoire had been produced on one sequencing platform. Of the 350 to 450 genotyped donors, approximately 83% fell in the genetic ancestry cluster associated with self-reported Caucasian donors. Roughly 300 gigabases of sequencing data and approximately 91 million unique TCR sequences made up an early release that covered under 750 HLA-typed donors. The number of typed donors differed by locus: about 620-630 for A, B, C, DRB1 and DQB1; roughly 510 for DQA1; approximately 600 for DPA1; and 400 to 480 for DPB1. In a later analysis, previously published TCR beta repertoires from about 640 donors were re-analyzed and high-resolution HLA genotyping was added so that TCR occurrence patterns could be studied. Across around 400 genotyped donors of the cohort, an average of 235,054 unique TCR beta nucleotide sequences per donor were sequenced, and roughly 20% of those sequences were non-productive. HLA typing included class I and class II loci at four-digit resolution. A later genetic analysis used genome-wide SNP genotypes for about 65% of the roughly 670 donors, treating that subset as a discovery cohort. Donor age, sex, ethnicity and CMV serostatus were compiled together with the repertoire data. To decide whether each TCR beta V gene segment behaved as functional or pseudogenic, an earlier analysis of fewer than 750 of the donors relied on high-throughput TCR beta sequencing. Along with the approximately 700-subject first cohort, a separate validation cohort of 120 different subjects was used. The T cell repertoires of some 670 subjects were profiled by immunosequencing and related to cytomegalovirus serostatus.

Libraries came from the immunoSEQ multiplex PCR assay. A mixture of 60 forward primers for TCR Vbeta segments and 13 reverse primers for TCR Jbeta segments was used in the multiplex PCR. A multiplex PCR assay on genomic DNA amplified the CDR3 region of rearranged TCR beta genes. On the Illumina HiSeq System, the amplified TCR beta libraries were sequenced as 87-base-pair reads. The paper's data handling went like this. A later analysis tallied approximately 87 million unique TCR beta chains across the 666 repertoires, and some 10 million of those chains were shared by two or more donors. Raw reads were error-corrected and collapsed into unique sequences by a nearest-neighbor algorithm in which closely related sequences were merged to remove PCR and sequencing errors. V, D and J gene segments were assigned by aligning CDR3 sequences to IMGT reference sequences. For a sequence to be retained, at least a six-nucleotide match to both a V gene segment and a J gene segment was required. Rearrangements were called productive when the CDR3 lacked stop codons and stayed in frame with V and J; all others were non-productive. Following IMGT convention, CDR3 was defined as the stretch from the second conserved V-encoded cysteine up to the conserved J-encoded phenylalanine. In an earlier analysis of 500 to 650 of the donors, sequences lacking an unambiguous match to a single V gene segment were excluded. An earlier analysis of about 600 of the donors called V segments functional above 56.7% productive rearrangements and segregating when the between-donor standard deviation exceeded 5%. To diagnose cytomegalovirus status from the catalog of TCR beta chain sequences, a statistical classification framework was built. V and J gene assignment, in a later analysis, came from comparing TCR nucleotide sequences with IMGT/GENE-DB human TR gene sequences. A later analysis assigned CDR3 sequences and most-parsimonious VDJ recombination scenarios with the TCRdist pipeline. A later analysis defined each TCR beta chain by its CDR3 amino acid sequence plus V-gene family, and excluded reads lacking a unique V-gene family. A later analysis removed 592 highly shared, low-generation-probability nucleotide sequences to deal with suspected cross-contamination and a sequencing artifact. In a later analysis, a clonal expansion index was calculated for each public chain from normalized within-repertoire ranks of inferred template counts. Generation probabilities in a later analysis came from a VDJ recombination model fitted to out-of-frame rearrangements, and those results were checked against IGoR. In a later analysis, TCR-TCR, TCR-HLA and TCR-CMV co-occurrence was scored with hypergeometric tests, and a repertoire-size bias correction was applied to TCR pairs. To estimate false discovery rates, a later analysis permuted the HLA or CMV assignments 20 times. In a later analysis, co-occurring TCRs were grouped with DBSCAN, and TCRdist sequence similarity was added when clustering was performed within HLA-allele-positive subsets. Repertoires with fewer than 30,000 or more than 120,000 public chains were left out of co-occurrence clustering, as were several repertoires with anomalous nucleotide sharing. This immuneACCESS table, as held by TCRdb, lists in-frame sequences with V and J called but not all clones. Of the missing ones, under half trace to an unresolved V gene in checked studies; the others have no known cause. The V and J calls and the clone size are those of that table, but D and trimming were determined from the DNA. This sample is represented by 150,000 to 200,000 clones; about 75% of them were singletons. The ten largest account for 4.5% to 5% of the sample.

The CDR3 contains 14 residues, cysteine and phenylalanine counted. Only the CDR3 DNA stays, 42 bases, in frame from base 1. CDR1 and CDR2 (GTSNPN, SVGIG) derive from the germline V gene (reference sequence). V is pared back by 0 bases and J by 10 bases, with 13 bases lying between the germline termini. The cohort was made up of about 670 healthy bone marrow donors. Cohort members were all nominally healthy when sampled, although unrecorded immune exposures were likely present. The donor was CMV seropositive and belonged to the group of 250 to 350 seropositive cohort members. A peripheral blood sample was provided by each donor, and peripheral blood mononuclear cells were used for TCR beta sequencing. The Qiagen DNeasy Blood Extraction Kit was used to extract genomic DNA from the blood cell samples. As to this clone: This clone's antigen is unknown. Base qualities are not provided; no much larger clone lies one nucleotide away.

Results and caveats for the whole study, not just this receptor: In a later genetic analysis, a missense DCLRE1C variant was associated with V-gene and J-gene trimming of TCR beta chains, and the association was replicated in an independent cohort. HLA typing was unavailable for some donors at each locus, so association tests used only the typed subset. Around 16 rarely observed V segments, including chromosome 9 orphons, were excluded from the earlier analysis of about 500 of the donors because counts were too low. The only immune exposure information available for the cohort was CMV serostatus. Most TCR sequences were observed very rarely across donors, whereas some public TCRs were present in many individuals. According to a later analysis, TCR association rates differed among HLA loci, with DRB1 alleles showing the most associated TCRs and HLA-C alleles showing the fewest. Sequencing depth was assumed to be roughly uniform across donors in the presence/absence analyses, though that assumption may not hold. At a false discovery rate of 0.05, a later analysis linked 16,951 TCR beta sequences to specific HLA alleles. In the study, about 150 TCR beta chains were listed as associated with cytomegalovirus. In vitro tests confirmed that a few of the cytomegalovirus-associated TCR beta chains recognize cytomegalovirus antigens. A cluster of highly shared sequence variants was judged likely to be a technical artifact of the sequencing pipeline. Strong co-occurrence of HLA alleles, especially DR and DQ, made assigning TCR associations to individual alleles difficult. In a later analysis, HLA-associated TCR beta chains showed more clonal expansion and lower generation probabilities than non-associated chains that were equally common. A further reported finding was that TCR beta sequences accurately predicted the HLA-A and HLA-B alleles for most subjects in the first cohort. The 87-base-pair reads could not distinguish some IMGT-functional V segments, including TRBV6-2 and TRBV6-3, so those segments were excluded. This cohort had only TCR beta chains sequenced, and the lack of alpha or paired-chain data limited which features could be detected. A later genetic analysis reported fewer N-insertions in productive TCRs among donors in an Asian-associated ancestry cluster than the roughly 650-donor mean. Correlated functional status among segregating V segments might reflect linkage disequilibrium, but an unknown experimental factor could not be ruled out. According to a later analysis, parvovirus B19, influenza, CMV and Epstein-Barr virus appeared linked to several top co-occurrence clusters. According to a later analysis, most CMV-associated TCR beta chains appeared to be HLA-restricted, and the HLA associations seemed to be driven largely by CMV exposure. The authors suggested that the approach could potentially be extended to other disease states and immunological phenotypes. The classifier was reported to diagnose cytomegalovirus status with high specificity and sensitivity in both the original cohort and the validation cohort. In an earlier analysis of 587 of the donors, most TCR beta V segments appeared in productive rearrangements about 90% or about 30% of the time, broadly matching IMGT annotations.

The chain employs TRBV30 and TRBJ1-6, with no confident D gene call. The sequencing sample was made of PBMCs. The sequence was collected from a man aged 18-30 years in good health and CMV-seropositive. Here is the DNA: TGTGCCTGGAGTGTTACGCGGAAGGAGTCACCCCTCCACTTT. The resulting protein is CAWSVTRKESPLHF.